The 25 T cell receptor beta chains given below trace back to one sample, sequenced in a study of identical twins. Each CDR3 protein is one row after TCRdb ran MiXCR on the 5' RACE reads. The table records 350,000 to 450,000 distinct CDR3 sequences, less than 20% of them present only once. The sample was naive T cells sorted from blood. These receptors were obtained from a man aged 45-65 years in good health.

This clonotype occurred a few times. V gene TRBV5-6 combines with J gene TRBJ2-7; D may be TRBD1 (6 bases). The CDR3 consists of 15 residues. Germline V gene data show CDR1 as SGHDT and CDR2 as YYEEEE. V was shortened by 0 bases and J by 0 bases, with 10 bases between the two germline ends. CDR3 residues: CASSLGGGFSYEQYF. The DNA of the CDR3 is TGTGCCAGCAGCTTGGGAGGGGGTTTCTCCTACGAGCAGTACTTC.

The chain is built from TRBV3-1 and TRBJ2-3; D ambiguous. Trimming removed 2 bases at V and 2 bases at J, with 2 bases between. The V gene's germline CDR1 is LGHDT and CDR2 YNNKEL (reference sequence). CDR3 length: 12 amino acids. DNA of the CDR3: TGTGCCAGCAGCCAATACACAGATACGCAGTATTTT. It specifies CASSQYTDTQYF.

This clonotype was observed many times. This chain uses TRBV6-1 with TRBJ1-1; D is ambiguous. This CDR3 contains 12 residues. Germline CDR1 MNHNS, CDR2 SASEGT. The V gene lost 5 bases and the J gene lost 7 bases, with 11 bases spanning the gap. The CDR3 here is CASSPTFLEAFF. CDR3 sequence (DNA): TGTGCCAGCAGTCCCACGTTTCTTGAAGCTTTCTTT.

V usage is TRBV2 and J usage is TRBJ2-1; TRBD2 matches at 15 bases. In germline, CDR1 is SNHLY, CDR2 FYNNEI. J gave up 1 base and V 2 bases, and 3 bases lay outside the gene matches. This CDR3 has 18 residues. The CDR3 DNA reads as TGTGCCAGCAGTGAACCGGGACTAGCGGGAGGATCCTACAATGAGCAGTTCTTC. This encodes CASSEPGLAGGSYNEQFF.

This clonotype was counted between two and nine times. The gene calls are TRBV20-1 and TRBJ1-2; 7 bases are shared with TRBD1. The CDR3 extends over 16 amino acids. The germline CDR1 and CDR2 sequences are DFQATT and SNEGSKA (reference sequence). J lost 1 base, V lost 5 bases, and 13 bases had no gene match. The CDR3, as DNA: TGCAGTGCTCCGCCGGGACAGCAAGTGGATAACTATGGCTACACCTTC. Translation: CSAPPGQQVDNYGYTF.

There are a few counts of this clonotype. The chain has TRBV24-1 and TRBJ2-1; D possibly corresponds to TRBD2 (5 bases). This CDR3 region has 15 residues. Germline-derived CDR1 and CDR2 are KGHDR and SFDVKD. The V and J ends lost 2 bases and 8 bases respectively, with 15 bases between them. The CDR3 loop is CATSDSDGKRDEQFF. CDR3 nucleotides: TGTGCCACCAGTGATTCGGACGGGAAGAGGGATGAGCAGTTCTTC.

This clonotype was detected ten times or more. This rearrangement joins TRBV7-9 to TRBJ1-1; 8 nucleotides align to TRBD1. Germline V CDR1 and CDR2: SEHNR, FQNEAQ (reference sequence). Trimming cost V 1 base and J 1 base; bases outside gene matches: 2. The CDR3 length is 15 residues. The CDR3 spells CASSLGGQGNTEAFF. CDR3 nucleotide sequence: TGTGCCAGCAGCTTAGGTGGACAGGGGAACACTGAAGCTTTCTTT.

In this sample, this clonotype turned up many times. The V and J genes are TRBV4-3 and TRBJ1-1; TRBD1 is a possible D gene (5 bases). This CDR3 spans 16 amino acids. Germline loops: CDR1 LGHNA, CDR2 YSLEER. The ends were cut back, 0 bases at V and 3 bases at J, with 14 bases in the middle. In DNA form, the CDR3 reads TGCGCCAGCAGCCAAGAAACTAACAGGCGCTACACTGAAGCTTTCTTT. Amino acid sequence: CASSQETNRRYTEAFF.

This clonotype was observed at least ten times. The chain couples TRBV7-9 to TRBJ1-2; D gene unclear. Germline V gives CDR1 SEHNR, CDR2 FQNEAQ (reference sequence). The CDR3 consists of 15 residues. Between the trimmed V and J ends, which lost 4 bases and 2 bases, there was a span of 14 bases. This CDR3 reads CASSSISDGNYGYTF. For the CDR3, the DNA is TGTGCCAGCAGCTCAATATCGGACGGAAACTATGGCTACACCTTC.

The chain has TRBV5-1 and TRBJ1-2; 7 bases are a match to TRBD1. The V gene end was trimmed by 4 bases and the J gene end by 4 bases; junction bases not matched to a gene: 13. The CDR3 runs 16 residues. The V gene's germline CDR1 is SGHRS and CDR2 YFSETQ. CDR3 DNA: TGCGCCAGCAGCCAAACTACAGGGGAGGTTGGCTATGGCTACACCTTC. Translated, it gives CASSQTTGEVGYGYTF. Drawing the rest from reference TRBV5-1 and TRBJ1-2, the complete variable domain is KAGVTQTPRYLIKTRGQQVTLSCSPISGHRSVSWYQQTPGQGLQFLFEYFSETQRNKGNFPGRFSGRQFSNSRSEMNVSTLELGDSALYLCASSQTTGEVGYGYTFGSGTRLTVV.

V and J are TRBV5-1 and TRBJ2-1; D tentatively fits TRBD1 or TRBD2 (6 bases each). Trimming stripped 5 bases from V and 12 bases from J, with 21 bases between. The CDR3 is made up of 14 amino acids. Germline CDR1 and CDR2: SGHRS and YFSETQ. The chain's CDR3 is CASRRDLALQGQFF. The CDR3 bases are TGCGCCAGCAGAAGGGACTTGGCGTTACAGGGGCAGTTCTTC.

The chain uses TRBV18 and TRBJ2-5, with unresolved D. Germline V gene lookup returns CDR1 KGHSH and CDR2 LQKENI. V lost 1 base, J lost 0 bases, and 3 bases lay in between. CDR3 size: 13 residues. The CDR3 DNA reads TGTGCCAGCTCACCACGGAACCAAGAGACCCAGTACTTC. Translation: CASSPRNQETQYF.

The chain links TRBV20-1 to TRBJ2-5; 11 nucleotides line up with TRBD1. V shed 3 bases and J 2 bases; nucleotides not matched to a gene: 8. Germline loops: CDR1 DFQATT, CDR2 SNEGSKA (reference sequence). The CDR3 runs 16 residues. Here the CDR3 DNA reads TGCAGTGCTAGCCGGGACAGGGGGGCTTGGCAAGAGACCCAGTACTTC. It codes for CSASRDRGAWQETQYF.

V is TRBV12-3 or TRBV12-4 and J is TRBJ1-2, with D possibly matching TRBD1 (5 bases). Trimming pared 1 base from V and 11 bases from J, leaving 14 bases between. The CDR3 loop spans 13 amino acids. DNA for the CDR3: TGTGCCAGCAGTTTAGTCCGGGACCCCGGGTACACCTTC. This codes for CASSLVRDPGYTF.

The chain links TRBV7-9 to TRBJ1-1; no clear D. In germline, CDR1 is SEHNR, CDR2 FQNEAQ (reference sequence). Trimming left V 5 bases short and J 6 bases short, with 13 bases between. This CDR3 comprises 13 residues. Here the CDR3 DNA reads TGTGCCAGCAGCATCAGTGTAAGCCCTGAAGCTTTCTTT. The encoded protein is CASSISVSPEAFF.

This clonotype appeared many times. This chain uses TRBV7-9 with TRBJ2-5, with 12 bases identical to TRBD1. V was pared by 4 bases and J by 5 bases, with 5 bases of the junction left unmatched. This CDR3 has 15 amino acids. CDR1 SEHNR and CDR2 FQNEAQ come from the germline V gene (reference sequence). The CDR3: CASSSGQGALETQYF. As DNA, the CDR3 is TGTGCCAGCAGCTCGGGACAGGGGGCTTTGGAGACCCAGTACTTC.

This clonotype was picked up a small number of times. The gene calls are TRBV18 and TRBJ2-7; TRBD1 matches at 9 bases. Germline V gives CDR1 KGHSH, CDR2 LQKENI. The CDR3 sequence is 18 residues long. V gave up 2 bases and J gave up 3 bases; unmatched junction bases: 14. Written as DNA, the CDR3 is TGTGCCAGCTCACCATTAGACGGACAGGGGATCTACGACTACGAGCAGTACTTC. This translates into CASSPLDGQGIYDYEQYF.

The table lists this clonotype with a few counts. This rearrangement joins TRBV3-1 to TRBJ1-4; D not resolved. V lost 4 bases, J lost 10 bases, and 16 bases lay in between. The CDR3 consists of 14 residues. Per the germline V gene, CDR1 is LGHDT and CDR2 is YNNKEL (reference sequence). This CDR3 is CASSPTRLLGKLFF. In DNA form, the CDR3 reads TGTGCCAGCAGCCCGACACGTCTTTTGGGAAAACTGTTTTTT.

This chain connects TRBV10-2 to TRBJ2-3; 11 bases match TRBD1. The V gene's germline CDR1 is WSHSY and CDR2 SAAADI. J lost 5 bases, V lost 7 bases, and 8 bases had no gene match. The CDR3 runs to 15 residues. CDR3 nucleotide sequence: TGCGCCAGCACCCAGGACAGGGGGCGAGGAGATACGCAGTATTTT. Translation gives CASTQDRGRGDTQYF.

The J gene is TRBJ1-2, the V gene TRBV6-1, with 7 bases fitting TRBD1. The CDR3 consists of 15 residues. Germline CDR1 reads MNHNS; CDR2 reads SASEGT. V lost 5 bases to trimming and J lost 5 bases; unmatched junction nucleotides: 11. CDR3 in amino acids: CASSRDTGTAYGYTF. The CDR3 DNA follows: TGTGCCAGCAGTAGGGATACCGGGACAGCTTATGGCTACACCTTC.

Remarks on this clonotype: This may arise from a read error, as a much more abundant clone is one base away. The rearrangement uses TRBV12-3 or TRBV12-4 and TRBJ2-3, with D perhaps TRBD2 (6 bases). The CDR3 is 17 amino acids. This chain's CDR3 is CASGLRGGLLRTDTQYF. In DNA, the CDR3 is TGTGCCAGCGGTTTAAGGGGCGGACTATTACGCACAGATACGCAGTATTTT.

This chain joins TRBV25-1 and TRBJ1-1, with unresolved D. The CDR3 sequence is 12 residues long. Germline V gene data show CDR1 as MGHDK and CDR2 as SYGVNS. Trimming removed 5 bases from V and 4 bases from J, with 8 bases in between. The CDR3 DNA is TGTGCCAGCAGTATGGGAGGCACTGAAGCTTTCTTT. Its protein product is CASSMGGTEAFF.

The chain links TRBV7-3 to TRBJ2-2; D remains unclear. V was pared by 3 bases and J by 0 bases, with 8 bases between. There are 15 residues in the CDR3. Germline V gives CDR1 SGHTA, CDR2 FQGTGA. This CDR3 reads CASSFRAANTGELFF. The CDR3 DNA follows: TGTGCCAGCAGCTTTCGGGCCGCGAACACCGGGGAGCTGTTTTTT.

The chain combines TRBV7-8 with TRBJ2-1; 13 nucleotides match TRBD2. CDR1 and CDR2 from the germline V gene are SGHVS and FQNEAQ. The CDR3 runs to 15 residues. The V segment lost 7 bases and the J segment 9 bases; nucleotides outside the gene matches: 9. The CDR3: CASTRLAGGVGEQFF. Written as DNA, the CDR3 is TGTGCCAGCACCAGACTAGCGGGAGGCGTTGGTGAGCAGTTCTTC.

This clonotype was observed a handful of times. As DNA, the CDR3 is TGTGCCAGCAGTGCGACTAACTATGGCTACACCTTC. Amino acids: CASSATNYGYTF. The rearrangement links TRBV6-2 or TRBV6-3 to TRBJ1-2; no reliable D call. The V end was cut by 5 bases, the J end by 0 bases, with 4 bases between. This CDR3 contains 12 residues. The germline gives CDR1 MNHEY, CDR2 SVGEGT.